The sequence of this TCR beta chain was determined in a study of beta chain features in type 1 diabetes. Study at large: Age, gender and cell yields were similar between patients and healthy donors.

Germline CDR1 MDHEN, CDR2 SYDVKM. This CDR3 is 14 amino acids long. After removal of 4 bases from V and 5 bases from J, the junction contained 4 bases not matched to a gene. Expressed TCRB transcripts were sequenced because the entire RNA isolate underwent reverse transcription. Sequenced by immunoSEQ multiplex PCR; TCRdb stores in-frame clones only, minus some. This table holds fewer than 900,000 clones, roughly 17% found once. This clonotype was obtained from a young woman in good health. This chain joins TRBV28 and TRBJ2-5; 10 bases map to TRBD2. Specimen: naive CD4+ T cells from blood. CDR3 nucleotide sequence: TGTGCCAGCAGTTCGTATAGCGGGAGGGAGACCCAGTACTTC. Encoded protein: CASSSYSGRETQYF.